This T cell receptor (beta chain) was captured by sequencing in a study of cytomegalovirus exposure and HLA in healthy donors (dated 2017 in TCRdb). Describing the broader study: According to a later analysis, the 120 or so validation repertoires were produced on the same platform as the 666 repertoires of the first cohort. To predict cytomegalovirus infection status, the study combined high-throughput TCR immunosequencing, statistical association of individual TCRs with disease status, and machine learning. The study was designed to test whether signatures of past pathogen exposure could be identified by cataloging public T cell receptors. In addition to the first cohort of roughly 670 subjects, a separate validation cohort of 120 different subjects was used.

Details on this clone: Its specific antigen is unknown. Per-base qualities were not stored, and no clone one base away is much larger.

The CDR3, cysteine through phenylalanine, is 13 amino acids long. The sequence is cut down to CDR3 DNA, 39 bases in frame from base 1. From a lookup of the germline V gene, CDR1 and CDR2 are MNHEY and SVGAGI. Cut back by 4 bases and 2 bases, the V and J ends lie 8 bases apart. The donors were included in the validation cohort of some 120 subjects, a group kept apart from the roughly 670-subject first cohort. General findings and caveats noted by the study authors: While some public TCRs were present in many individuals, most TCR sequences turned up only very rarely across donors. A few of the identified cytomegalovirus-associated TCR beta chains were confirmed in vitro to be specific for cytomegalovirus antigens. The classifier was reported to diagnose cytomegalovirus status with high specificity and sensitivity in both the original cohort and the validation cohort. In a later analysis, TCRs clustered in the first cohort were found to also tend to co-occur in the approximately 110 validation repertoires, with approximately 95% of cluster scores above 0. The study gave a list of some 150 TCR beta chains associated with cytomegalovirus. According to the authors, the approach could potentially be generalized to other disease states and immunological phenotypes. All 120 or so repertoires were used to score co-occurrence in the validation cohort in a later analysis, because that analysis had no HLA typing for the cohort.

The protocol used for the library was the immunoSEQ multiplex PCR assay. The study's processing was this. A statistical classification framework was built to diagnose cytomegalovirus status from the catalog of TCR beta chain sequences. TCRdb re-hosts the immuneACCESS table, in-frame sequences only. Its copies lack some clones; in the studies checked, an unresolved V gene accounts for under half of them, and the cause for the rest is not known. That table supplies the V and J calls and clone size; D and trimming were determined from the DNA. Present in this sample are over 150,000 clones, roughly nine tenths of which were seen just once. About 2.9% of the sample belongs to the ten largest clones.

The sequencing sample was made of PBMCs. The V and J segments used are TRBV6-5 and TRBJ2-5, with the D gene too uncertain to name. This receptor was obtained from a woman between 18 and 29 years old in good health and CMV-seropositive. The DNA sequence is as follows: TGTGCCAGCAGTTTATATATACAAGAGACCCAGTACTTC. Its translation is CASSLYIQETQYF.